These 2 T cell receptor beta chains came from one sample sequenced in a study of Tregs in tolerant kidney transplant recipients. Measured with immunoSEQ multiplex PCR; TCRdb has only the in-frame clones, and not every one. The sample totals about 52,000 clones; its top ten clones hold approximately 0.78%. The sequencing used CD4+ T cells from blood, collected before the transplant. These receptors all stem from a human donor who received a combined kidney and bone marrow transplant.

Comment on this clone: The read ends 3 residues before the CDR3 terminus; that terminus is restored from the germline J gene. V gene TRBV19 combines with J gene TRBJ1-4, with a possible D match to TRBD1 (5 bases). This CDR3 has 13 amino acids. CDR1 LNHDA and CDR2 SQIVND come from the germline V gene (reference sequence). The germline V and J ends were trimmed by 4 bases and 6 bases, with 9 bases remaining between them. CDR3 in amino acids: CASSNTGDEKLFF. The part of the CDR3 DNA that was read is TGTGCCAGTAGTAATACGGGGGATGAAAAA.

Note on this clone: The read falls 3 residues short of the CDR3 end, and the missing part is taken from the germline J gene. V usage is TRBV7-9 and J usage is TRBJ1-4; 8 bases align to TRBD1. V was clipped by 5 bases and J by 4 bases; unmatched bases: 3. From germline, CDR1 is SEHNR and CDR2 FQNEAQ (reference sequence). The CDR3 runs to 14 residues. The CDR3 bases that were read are TGTGCCAGCAGCCTGGGACAGGTTAATGAAAAA. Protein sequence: CASSLGQVNEK. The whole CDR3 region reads CASSLGQVNEKLFF.